A selection of T cell receptor beta chains follows, all from one sample in a study of T cells in Graves' hyperthyroidism and ophthalmopathy. TCRdb recomputed calls from the multiplex PCR reads with MiXCR, one row per CDR3 protein. This repertoire shows under 350,000 distinct CDR3 sequences, around 15% found once; its top ten account for approximately 7.9%. The sequenced sample was blood. The source of these receptors is a woman between 40 and 50 years old with Graves' hyperthyroidism. CDR3s include the opening cysteine and the closing phenylalanine or tryptophan. The D gene is left open where the match is weak. Not every row has a clone size; where given, it reads once, few, many or a size class.

TRBJ1-6 | NA | TRBV5-6 | NA | CASSSGDPRDSPLHF | TGTGCCAGCAGTTCCGGGGACCCCAGGGATTCACCCCTCCACTTT
TRBJ2-7 | TRBD2 | TRBV5-1 | NA | CASSIRPGLAGVSEQYF | TGCGCCAGCAGCATTAGACCGGGACTAGCGGGAGTAAGCGAGCAGTACTTC
TRBJ2-4 | NA | TRBV20-1 | NA | CSARRQIQNIQYF | TGCAGTGCTAGGCGTCAGATTCAAAACATTCAGTACTTC
TRBJ2-3 | NA | TRBV10-3 | many | CAISEGDTQYF | TGTGCCATCAGTGAGGGAGACACGCAGTATTTT
TRBJ2-5 | NA | TRBV29-1 | many | CSLGGFRWQETQYF | TGCAGCCTTGGGGGCTTCAGGTGGCAAGAGACCCAGTACTTC
TRBJ2-5 | NA | TRBV6-1 | NA | CASGPTVGLAEYF | TGTGCCAGCGGACCGACAGTGGGACTCGCTGAGTACTTC
TRBJ1-2 | TRBD1 | TRBV20-1 | NA | CSVRQGIEGYTF | TGCAGTGTTAGACAGGGGATAGAGGGCTACACCTTC
TRBJ2-5 | TRBD2 | TRBV20-1 | many | CSAESTSGGQETQYF | TGCAGTGCAGAGAGTACTAGCGGAGGACAAGAGACCCAGTACTTC
TRBJ2-7 | NA | TRBV27 | many | CASSRLSRPPYEQYF | TGTGCCAGCAGTCGACTCTCCCGTCCCCCCTACGAGCAGTACTTC
TRBJ2-5 | NA | TRBV20-1 | few | CSANNRGEGRETQYF | TGCAGTGCCAACAATAGGGGGGAGGGCCGGGAGACCCAGTACTTC
TRBJ2-7 | TRBD2 | TRBV11-2 | many | CASSSFLTSGAYEQYF | TGTGCCAGCAGCTCATTTCTGACTAGCGGAGCCTACGAGCAGTACTTC
TRBJ2-5 | TRBD1 | TRBV18 | many | CASSPRGTEETQYF | TGTGCCAGCTCACCACGGGGGACAGAAGAGACCCAGTACTTC
TRBJ1-2 | NA | TRBV30 | many | CAWSVQGPYGYTF | TGTGCCTGGAGTGTACAGGGACCCTATGGCTACACCTTC
TRBJ2-2 | NA | TRBV24-1 | few | CATSDLGRNTGELFF | TGTGCCACCAGTGATTTGGGGCGGAACACCGGGGAGCTGTTTTTT
TRBJ1-4 | TRBD1 | TRBV12-3/TRBV12-4 | few | CASRPQGAGGEKLFF | TGTGCCAGCAGGCCTCAGGGGGCAGGGGGTGAAAAACTGTTTTTT
TRBJ2-3 | NA | TRBV12-3/TRBV12-4 | many | CASSFTRSTDTQYF | TGTGCCAGCAGTTTTACACGGAGCACAGATACGCAGTATTTT
TRBJ2-3 | TRBD2 | TRBV6-5 | many | CASSYSKPGGITDTQYF | TGTGCCAGCAGTTACTCGAAACCGGGAGGTATTACAGATACGCAGTATTTT
TRBJ1-1 | NA | TRBV20-1 | many | CSAIRQAQNTEAFF | TGCAGTGCTATTCGACAGGCGCAGAACACTGAAGCTTTCTTT
TRBJ2-2 | TRBD1 | TRBV30 | many | CAWTGGSTGELFF | TGTGCCTGGACAGGGGGCTCCACCGGGGAGCTGTTTTTT
TRBJ2-1 | NA | TRBV7-2 | few | CASSLATVYNEQFF | TGTGCCAGCAGCCTAGCGACAGTTTACAATGAGCAGTTCTTC
TRBJ2-2 | TRBD2 | TRBV29-1 | NA | CSVFGTSGSTGELFF | TGCAGCGTTTTTGGAACTAGCGGGAGTACCGGGGAGCTGTTTTTT
TRBJ2-2 | TRBD2 | TRBV27 | few | CATRAGGSGTGELFF | TGTGCCACCAGGGCGGGCGGGAGCGGGACCGGAGAGCTGTTTTTT
TRBJ2-3 | NA | TRBV28 | many | CASSLQGRDTQYF | TGTGCCAGCAGTTTACAGGGTCGAGATACGCAGTATTTT
TRBJ2-1 | NA | TRBV20-1 | many | CSARDGGESSRRNNEQFF | TGCAGTGCTAGAGATGGTGGGGAGAGTAGCAGGAGGAACAATGAGCAGTTCTTC
TRBJ1-1 | NA | TRBV6-5 | NA | CASSYSRGHVTAFF | TGTGCCAGCAGTTACTCACGCGGGCACGTTACAGCTTTCTTT
TRBJ2-7 | NA | TRBV28 | medium-sized | CASSPADRLIIPPYYEQYF | TGTGCCAGCAGTCCCGCCGACAGGCTAATTATCCCACCATACTACGAGCAGTACTTC
TRBJ2-1 | NA | TRBV28 | many | CASSPRDSYPIDEQFF | TGTGCCAGCAGTCCCCGGGACTCCTACCCTATCGATGAGCAGTTCTTC
TRBJ2-7 | NA | TRBV2 | many | CASGPNSYEQYF | TGTGCCAGCGGCCCCAACAGCTACGAGCAGTACTTC
TRBJ2-2 | NA | TRBV2 | NA | CASKQENTGELFF | TGTGCCAGCAAACAGGAGAACACCGGGGAGCTGTTTTTT
TRBJ1-1 | TRBD1 | TRBV6-1 | many | CASNRQGYTEAFF | TGTGCCAGCAATCGACAGGGTTACACTGAAGCTTTCTTT
TRBJ1-1 | TRBD1 | TRBV3-1 | many | CASSRTGGEEGFF | TGTGCCAGCAGCCGGACAGGGGGCGAGGAGGGTTTCTTT
TRBJ2-3 | TRBD2 | TRBV7-2 | many | CASSGLASTDTQYF | TGTGCCAGCAGCGGACTAGCGTCTACAGATACGCAGTATTTT
TRBJ1-2 | TRBD1 | TRBV13 | many | CASSWNRGDYGYTF | TGTGCCAGCAGCTGGAACAGGGGTGACTATGGCTACACCTTC
TRBJ2-7 | TRBD1 | TRBV6-1 | NA | CASSEAGQGYYEQYF | TGTGCCAGCAGTGAAGCGGGACAGGGGTATTACGAGCAGTACTTC
TRBJ2-7 | NA | TRBV7-9 | NA | CASSLGQTPYEQYF | TGTGCCAGCAGCTTAGGGCAGACCCCCTACGAGCAGTACTTC
TRBJ1-4 | TRBD1 | TRBV7-8 | many | CASSLNAGTATEKLFF | TGTGCCAGCAGCTTAAACGCGGGGACAGCTACCGAAAAACTGTTTTTT
TRBJ1-2 | NA | TRBV2 | NA | CASSAVRAGTVNYGYTF | TGTGCCAGCAGTGCAGTCAGGGCCGGGACGGTGAACTATGGCTACACCTTC
TRBJ1-5 | NA | TRBV6-1 | many | CASSAGINQPQHF | TGTGCCAGCAGTGCAGGGATCAATCAGCCCCAGCATTTT
TRBJ2-5 | TRBD2 | TRBV20-1 | many | CSARDQTAREGYQETQYF | TGCAGTGCTAGAGATCAGACAGCACGGGAGGGGTACCAAGAGACCCAGTACTTC
TRBJ2-1 | NA | TRBV12-3/TRBV12-4 | NA | CASSGRRGSYNEQFF | TGTGCCAGCAGTGGCCGGCGGGGATCCTACAATGAGCAGTTCTTC
TRBJ2-7 | TRBD1 | TRBV6-1 | NA | CASKGTGYNEQYF | TGTGCCAGTAAGGGGACAGGGTATAACGAGCAGTACTTC
TRBJ2-1 | NA | TRBV5-1 | many | CASSLATDYNEQFF | TGCGCCAGCAGCTTAGCTACAGACTACAATGAGCAGTTCTTC
TRBJ2-7 | TRBD1 | TRBV7-2 | many | CASSDQGQGGYEQYF | TGTGCCAGCAGCGACCAAGGACAGGGAGGTTACGAGCAGTACTTC
TRBJ2-5 | TRBD1 | TRBV18 | few | CASSPPGQPQETQYF | TGTGCCAGCTCACCACCGGGACAGCCCCAAGAGACCCAGTACTTC
TRBJ1-1 | NA | TRBV20-1 | NA | CSVGSYNTEAFF | TGCAGTGTGGGCAGCTATAACACTGAAGCTTTCTTT
TRBJ2-7 | NA | TRBV7-9 | many | CASTGHTYEQYF | TGTGCCAGCACAGGGCATACCTACGAGCAGTACTTC
TRBJ2-3 | NA | TRBV20-1 | NA | CSARGRVAWDTQYF | TGCAGTGCTAGAGGCAGGGTGGCGTGGGATACGCAGTATTTT
TRBJ1-5 | NA | TRBV7-2 | many | CASSQQGHGQPQHF | TGTGCCAGCAGCCAACAGGGTCATGGCCAGCCCCAGCATTTT
TRBJ2-4 | NA | TRBV12-3/TRBV12-4 | few | CASSTRLGKVQYF | TGTGCCAGCAGCACCCGACTAGGGAAGGTTCAGTACTTC